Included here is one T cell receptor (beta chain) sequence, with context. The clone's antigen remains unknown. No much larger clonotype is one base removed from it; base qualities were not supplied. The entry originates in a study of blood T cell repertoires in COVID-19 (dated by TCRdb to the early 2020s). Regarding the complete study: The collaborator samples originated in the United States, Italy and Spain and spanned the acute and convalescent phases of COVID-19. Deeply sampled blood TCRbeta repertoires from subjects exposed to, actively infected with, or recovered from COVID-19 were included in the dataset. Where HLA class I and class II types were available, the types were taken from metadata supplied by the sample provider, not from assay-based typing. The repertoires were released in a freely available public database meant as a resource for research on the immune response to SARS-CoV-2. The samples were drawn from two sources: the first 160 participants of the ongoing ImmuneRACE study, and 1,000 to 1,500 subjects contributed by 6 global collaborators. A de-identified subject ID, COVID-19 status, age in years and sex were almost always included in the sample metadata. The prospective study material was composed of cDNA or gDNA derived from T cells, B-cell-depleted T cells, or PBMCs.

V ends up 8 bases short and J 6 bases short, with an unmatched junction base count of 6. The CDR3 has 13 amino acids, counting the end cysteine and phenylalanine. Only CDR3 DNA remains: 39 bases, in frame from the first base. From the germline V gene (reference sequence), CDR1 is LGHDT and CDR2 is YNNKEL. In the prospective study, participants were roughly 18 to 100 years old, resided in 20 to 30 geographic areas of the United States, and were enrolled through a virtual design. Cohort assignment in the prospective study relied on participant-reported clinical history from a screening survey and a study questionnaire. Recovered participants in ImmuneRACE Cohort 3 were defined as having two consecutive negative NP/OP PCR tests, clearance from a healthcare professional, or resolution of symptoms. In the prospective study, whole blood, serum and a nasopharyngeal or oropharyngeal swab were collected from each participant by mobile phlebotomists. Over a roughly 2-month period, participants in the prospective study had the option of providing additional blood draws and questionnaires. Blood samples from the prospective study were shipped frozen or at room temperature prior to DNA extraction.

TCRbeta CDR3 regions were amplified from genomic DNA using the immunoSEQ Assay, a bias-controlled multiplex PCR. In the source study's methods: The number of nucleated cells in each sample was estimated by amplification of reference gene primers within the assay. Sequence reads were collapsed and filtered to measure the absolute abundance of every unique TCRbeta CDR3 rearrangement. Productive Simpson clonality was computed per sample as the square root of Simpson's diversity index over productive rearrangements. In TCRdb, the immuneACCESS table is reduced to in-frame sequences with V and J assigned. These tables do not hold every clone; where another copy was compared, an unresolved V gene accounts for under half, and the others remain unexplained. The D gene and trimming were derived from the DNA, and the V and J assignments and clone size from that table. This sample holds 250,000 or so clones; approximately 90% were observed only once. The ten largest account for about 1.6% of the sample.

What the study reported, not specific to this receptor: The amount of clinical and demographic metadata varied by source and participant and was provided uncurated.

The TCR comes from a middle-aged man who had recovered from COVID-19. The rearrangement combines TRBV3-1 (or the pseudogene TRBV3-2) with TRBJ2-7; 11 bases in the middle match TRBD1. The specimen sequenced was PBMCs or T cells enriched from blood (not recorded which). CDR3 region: CASRDRGVGEQYF. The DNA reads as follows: TGTGCCAGCCGGGACAGGGGGGTCGGCGAGCAGTACTTC.